A selection of T cell receptor beta chains follows, all from one sample in a study of cytomegalovirus exposure and HLA in healthy donors. TCRdb's table, derived via immunoSEQ multiplex PCR, lists solely in-frame clones and lacks some. The sample carries approximately 86,000 clones, about 70% recorded once. The sequencing sample was made of PBMCs. All receptors come from a man aged 40-55 years in good health and CMV-seronegative. Both conserved end residues are part of each CDR3. A D gene is named only where the DNA matches it firmly. A clone size is listed for some rows: how often the clone was seen (once, few, many), or a class if it is expanded.

D gene	V gene	J gene	clone size	CDR3 protein	CDR3 DNA
-	TRBV27	TRBJ2-2	-	CASSLKLPNTGELFF	TGTGCCAGCAGTTTAAAACTTCCGAACACCGGGGAGCTGTTTTTT
-	TRBV6-1	TRBJ2-7	-	CASSDWGRGQSEQYF	TGTGCCAGCAGTGATTGGGGCAGGGGACAAAGCGAGCAGTACTTC
TRBD2	TRBV11-3	TRBJ2-3	-	CASSLGPGRGAHGTDTQYF	TGTGCCAGCAGCTTAGGTCCTGGGCGGGGGGCCCATGGCACAGATACGCAGTATTTT
TRBD1	TRBV7-9	TRBJ2-7	-	CASSSGQGRVYEQYF	TGTGCCAGCAGCTCCGGACAGGGTCGGGTCTACGAGCAGTACTTC
TRBD1	TRBV6-1	TRBJ1-1	-	CASSEAGQGAYTEAFF	TGTGCCAGCAGTGAAGCGGGACAGGGGGCGTACACTGAAGCTTTCTTT
TRBD1	TRBV5-1	TRBJ1-1	-	CASSLPRGQQNTEAFF	TGCGCCAGCAGCTTGCCCAGGGGACAGCAGAACACTGAAGCTTTCTTT
TRBD1	TRBV4-3	TRBJ1-2	-	CASSQDRDRTRGYTF	TGCGCCAGCAGCCAAGACCGGGACAGGACCCGCGGCTACACCTTC
-	TRBV28	TRBJ2-1	few	CASTQDYNEQFF	TGTGCCAGCACCCAGGACTACAATGAGCAGTTCTTC
TRBD1	TRBV5-1	TRBJ1-4	-	CASGRDRENEKLFF	TGCGCCAGCGGCCGGGACAGGGAAAATGAAAAACTGTTTTTT
TRBD2	TRBV5-1	TRBJ2-1	-	CASSPGTSGGNEQFF	TGCGCCAGCAGCCCGGGGACTAGCGGGGGGAATGAGCAGTTCTTC
TRBD1	TRBV19	TRBJ1-2	-	CASRDRGLTYGYTF	TGTGCCAGTAGAGACAGGGGACTCACCTATGGCTACACCTTC
TRBD1	TRBV23-1	TRBJ1-6	-	CASSHEDRENSPLHF	TGCGCCAGCAGTCACGAGGACAGGGAGAATTCACCCCTCCACTTT
TRBD1	TRBV14	TRBJ1-2	-	CASSHRQGGGYTF	TGTGCCAGCAGCCACCGACAGGGCGGGGGCTACACCTTC
-	TRBV5-8	TRBJ1-2	-	CASSPKARGLAF	TGTGCCAGCAGCCCCAAAGCCAGGGGTCTCGCCTTC
TRBD2	TRBV4-3	TRBJ2-7	-	CASSQDLTSRYEQYF	TGCGCCAGCAGCCAAGATTTGACTAGCAGGTACGAGCAGTACTTC
-	TRBV7-3	TRBJ1-1	-	CASSSRQFTEAFF	TGTGCCAGCAGCTCTCGACAATTTACTGAAGCTTTCTTT
-	TRBV5-1	TRBJ2-3	-	CASSTGQTSTDTQYF	TGCGCCAGCAGCACCGGACAGACTAGCACAGATACGCAGTATTTT
-	TRBV30	TRBJ1-5	-	CAWRRLGDSNQPQHF	TGTGCCTGGAGACGACTGGGAGATAGCAATCAGCCCCAGCATTTT
TRBD1	TRBV9	TRBJ1-2	-	CASSVDRDRQNYGYTF	TGTGCCAGCAGCGTAGATAGGGACAGGCAAAACTATGGCTACACCTTC
TRBD2	TRBV4-1	TRBJ2-1	-	CASSQGTSGAYNEQFF	TGCGCCAGCAGCCAGGGTACTAGCGGGGCTTACAATGAGCAGTTCTTC
TRBD1	TRBV5-1	TRBJ1-1	-	CATKLDRATTEAFF	TGCGCCACCAAACTCGACAGGGCCACCACTGAAGCTTTCTTT
-	TRBV5-6	TRBJ2-1	-	CASSLSRRREQFF	TGTGCCAGCAGCTTGTCTAGAAGGCGAGAGCAGTTCTTC
-	TRBV21-1	TRBJ1-1	few	CASSNKIPRDENTEAFF	TGTGCCAGCAGCAACAAAATCCCTCGGGATGAGAACACTGAAGCTTTCTTT
-	TRBV19	TRBJ1-1	few	CASSRRGEKTEAFF	TGTGCCAGTAGCCGCAGGGGAGAGAAAACTGAAGCTTTCTTT
TRBD2	TRBV27	TRBJ2-1	-	CASSPGTSGDYNEQFF	TGTGCCAGCAGCCCCGGGACTAGCGGGGATTACAATGAGCAGTTCTTC
-	TRBV18	TRBJ1-2	-	CASSSGVSPNYGYTF	TGTGCCAGCTCATCCGGGGTCTCCCCTAACTATGGCTACACCTTC
TRBD1	TRBV27	TRBJ2-2	-	CASRPMVGTGGEDTGELFF	TGTGCCAGCCGACCTATGGTAGGGACAGGGGGTGAAGACACCGGGGAGCTGTTTTTT
TRBD1	TRBV4-1	TRBJ2-7	few	CASSQVIQGASEQYF	TGCGCCAGCAGCCAAGTCATACAGGGGGCCTCCGAGCAGTACTTC
TRBD2	TRBV5-4	TRBJ2-5	-	CASTGGQGGETQYF	TGTGCCAGCACGGGGGGGCAGGGCGGGGAGACCCAGTACTTC
TRBD1	TRBV7-9	TRBJ2-7	-	CASSQQGLEQYF	TGTGCCAGCAGCCAACAGGGGCTCGAGCAGTACTTC
TRBD1	TRBV28	TRBJ1-1	-	CASSNPGQGNTEAFF	TGTGCCAGCAGTAACCCAGGACAGGGGAACACTGAAGCTTTCTTT
TRBD1	TRBV4-1	TRBJ2-7	-	CASSQGKGGGEQYF	TGCGCCAGCAGCCAAGGAAAAGGGGGCGGCGAGCAGTACTTC
-	TRBV5-1	TRBJ2-7	-	CASSLDSGTYEQYF	TGCGCCAGCAGCTTGGATAGCGGCACCTACGAGCAGTACTTC
-	TRBV6-4	TRBJ2-2	-	CASSDGGHTGELFF	TGTGCCAGCAGTGACGGGGGCCACACCGGGGAGCTGTTTTTT
-	TRBV28	TRBJ2-3	-	CASSRTSSDTQYF	TGTGCCAGCAGCCGAACTAGTTCCGATACGCAGTATTTT
-	TRBV9	TRBJ1-2	-	CASSLLRGCGYTF	TGTGCCAGCAGTCTCTTGAGGGGGTGTGGCTACACCTTC
TRBD2	TRBV6-6	TRBJ2-5	-	CASGLAGPLETQYF	TGTGCCAGTGGGCTAGCGGGCCCCCTGGAGACCCAGTACTTC
TRBD1	TRBV6-6	TRBJ1-3	few	CASIYPGQGNTIYF	TGTGCCAGCATTTATCCGGGACAGGGAAACACCATATATTTT
-	TRBV11-1	TRBJ1-1	-	CASSLASVGGMNTEAFF	TGTGCCAGCAGCTTAGCATCCGTTGGAGGAATGAACACTGAAGCTTTCTTT
-	TRBV10-3	TRBJ1-1	-	CAISSGEAEAFF	TGTGCCATCAGCTCTGGGGAGGCTGAAGCTTTCTTT
-	TRBV11-2	TRBJ2-5	-	CASSSRLETQYF	TGTGCCAGCAGCAGCAGGTTGGAGACCCAGTACTTC